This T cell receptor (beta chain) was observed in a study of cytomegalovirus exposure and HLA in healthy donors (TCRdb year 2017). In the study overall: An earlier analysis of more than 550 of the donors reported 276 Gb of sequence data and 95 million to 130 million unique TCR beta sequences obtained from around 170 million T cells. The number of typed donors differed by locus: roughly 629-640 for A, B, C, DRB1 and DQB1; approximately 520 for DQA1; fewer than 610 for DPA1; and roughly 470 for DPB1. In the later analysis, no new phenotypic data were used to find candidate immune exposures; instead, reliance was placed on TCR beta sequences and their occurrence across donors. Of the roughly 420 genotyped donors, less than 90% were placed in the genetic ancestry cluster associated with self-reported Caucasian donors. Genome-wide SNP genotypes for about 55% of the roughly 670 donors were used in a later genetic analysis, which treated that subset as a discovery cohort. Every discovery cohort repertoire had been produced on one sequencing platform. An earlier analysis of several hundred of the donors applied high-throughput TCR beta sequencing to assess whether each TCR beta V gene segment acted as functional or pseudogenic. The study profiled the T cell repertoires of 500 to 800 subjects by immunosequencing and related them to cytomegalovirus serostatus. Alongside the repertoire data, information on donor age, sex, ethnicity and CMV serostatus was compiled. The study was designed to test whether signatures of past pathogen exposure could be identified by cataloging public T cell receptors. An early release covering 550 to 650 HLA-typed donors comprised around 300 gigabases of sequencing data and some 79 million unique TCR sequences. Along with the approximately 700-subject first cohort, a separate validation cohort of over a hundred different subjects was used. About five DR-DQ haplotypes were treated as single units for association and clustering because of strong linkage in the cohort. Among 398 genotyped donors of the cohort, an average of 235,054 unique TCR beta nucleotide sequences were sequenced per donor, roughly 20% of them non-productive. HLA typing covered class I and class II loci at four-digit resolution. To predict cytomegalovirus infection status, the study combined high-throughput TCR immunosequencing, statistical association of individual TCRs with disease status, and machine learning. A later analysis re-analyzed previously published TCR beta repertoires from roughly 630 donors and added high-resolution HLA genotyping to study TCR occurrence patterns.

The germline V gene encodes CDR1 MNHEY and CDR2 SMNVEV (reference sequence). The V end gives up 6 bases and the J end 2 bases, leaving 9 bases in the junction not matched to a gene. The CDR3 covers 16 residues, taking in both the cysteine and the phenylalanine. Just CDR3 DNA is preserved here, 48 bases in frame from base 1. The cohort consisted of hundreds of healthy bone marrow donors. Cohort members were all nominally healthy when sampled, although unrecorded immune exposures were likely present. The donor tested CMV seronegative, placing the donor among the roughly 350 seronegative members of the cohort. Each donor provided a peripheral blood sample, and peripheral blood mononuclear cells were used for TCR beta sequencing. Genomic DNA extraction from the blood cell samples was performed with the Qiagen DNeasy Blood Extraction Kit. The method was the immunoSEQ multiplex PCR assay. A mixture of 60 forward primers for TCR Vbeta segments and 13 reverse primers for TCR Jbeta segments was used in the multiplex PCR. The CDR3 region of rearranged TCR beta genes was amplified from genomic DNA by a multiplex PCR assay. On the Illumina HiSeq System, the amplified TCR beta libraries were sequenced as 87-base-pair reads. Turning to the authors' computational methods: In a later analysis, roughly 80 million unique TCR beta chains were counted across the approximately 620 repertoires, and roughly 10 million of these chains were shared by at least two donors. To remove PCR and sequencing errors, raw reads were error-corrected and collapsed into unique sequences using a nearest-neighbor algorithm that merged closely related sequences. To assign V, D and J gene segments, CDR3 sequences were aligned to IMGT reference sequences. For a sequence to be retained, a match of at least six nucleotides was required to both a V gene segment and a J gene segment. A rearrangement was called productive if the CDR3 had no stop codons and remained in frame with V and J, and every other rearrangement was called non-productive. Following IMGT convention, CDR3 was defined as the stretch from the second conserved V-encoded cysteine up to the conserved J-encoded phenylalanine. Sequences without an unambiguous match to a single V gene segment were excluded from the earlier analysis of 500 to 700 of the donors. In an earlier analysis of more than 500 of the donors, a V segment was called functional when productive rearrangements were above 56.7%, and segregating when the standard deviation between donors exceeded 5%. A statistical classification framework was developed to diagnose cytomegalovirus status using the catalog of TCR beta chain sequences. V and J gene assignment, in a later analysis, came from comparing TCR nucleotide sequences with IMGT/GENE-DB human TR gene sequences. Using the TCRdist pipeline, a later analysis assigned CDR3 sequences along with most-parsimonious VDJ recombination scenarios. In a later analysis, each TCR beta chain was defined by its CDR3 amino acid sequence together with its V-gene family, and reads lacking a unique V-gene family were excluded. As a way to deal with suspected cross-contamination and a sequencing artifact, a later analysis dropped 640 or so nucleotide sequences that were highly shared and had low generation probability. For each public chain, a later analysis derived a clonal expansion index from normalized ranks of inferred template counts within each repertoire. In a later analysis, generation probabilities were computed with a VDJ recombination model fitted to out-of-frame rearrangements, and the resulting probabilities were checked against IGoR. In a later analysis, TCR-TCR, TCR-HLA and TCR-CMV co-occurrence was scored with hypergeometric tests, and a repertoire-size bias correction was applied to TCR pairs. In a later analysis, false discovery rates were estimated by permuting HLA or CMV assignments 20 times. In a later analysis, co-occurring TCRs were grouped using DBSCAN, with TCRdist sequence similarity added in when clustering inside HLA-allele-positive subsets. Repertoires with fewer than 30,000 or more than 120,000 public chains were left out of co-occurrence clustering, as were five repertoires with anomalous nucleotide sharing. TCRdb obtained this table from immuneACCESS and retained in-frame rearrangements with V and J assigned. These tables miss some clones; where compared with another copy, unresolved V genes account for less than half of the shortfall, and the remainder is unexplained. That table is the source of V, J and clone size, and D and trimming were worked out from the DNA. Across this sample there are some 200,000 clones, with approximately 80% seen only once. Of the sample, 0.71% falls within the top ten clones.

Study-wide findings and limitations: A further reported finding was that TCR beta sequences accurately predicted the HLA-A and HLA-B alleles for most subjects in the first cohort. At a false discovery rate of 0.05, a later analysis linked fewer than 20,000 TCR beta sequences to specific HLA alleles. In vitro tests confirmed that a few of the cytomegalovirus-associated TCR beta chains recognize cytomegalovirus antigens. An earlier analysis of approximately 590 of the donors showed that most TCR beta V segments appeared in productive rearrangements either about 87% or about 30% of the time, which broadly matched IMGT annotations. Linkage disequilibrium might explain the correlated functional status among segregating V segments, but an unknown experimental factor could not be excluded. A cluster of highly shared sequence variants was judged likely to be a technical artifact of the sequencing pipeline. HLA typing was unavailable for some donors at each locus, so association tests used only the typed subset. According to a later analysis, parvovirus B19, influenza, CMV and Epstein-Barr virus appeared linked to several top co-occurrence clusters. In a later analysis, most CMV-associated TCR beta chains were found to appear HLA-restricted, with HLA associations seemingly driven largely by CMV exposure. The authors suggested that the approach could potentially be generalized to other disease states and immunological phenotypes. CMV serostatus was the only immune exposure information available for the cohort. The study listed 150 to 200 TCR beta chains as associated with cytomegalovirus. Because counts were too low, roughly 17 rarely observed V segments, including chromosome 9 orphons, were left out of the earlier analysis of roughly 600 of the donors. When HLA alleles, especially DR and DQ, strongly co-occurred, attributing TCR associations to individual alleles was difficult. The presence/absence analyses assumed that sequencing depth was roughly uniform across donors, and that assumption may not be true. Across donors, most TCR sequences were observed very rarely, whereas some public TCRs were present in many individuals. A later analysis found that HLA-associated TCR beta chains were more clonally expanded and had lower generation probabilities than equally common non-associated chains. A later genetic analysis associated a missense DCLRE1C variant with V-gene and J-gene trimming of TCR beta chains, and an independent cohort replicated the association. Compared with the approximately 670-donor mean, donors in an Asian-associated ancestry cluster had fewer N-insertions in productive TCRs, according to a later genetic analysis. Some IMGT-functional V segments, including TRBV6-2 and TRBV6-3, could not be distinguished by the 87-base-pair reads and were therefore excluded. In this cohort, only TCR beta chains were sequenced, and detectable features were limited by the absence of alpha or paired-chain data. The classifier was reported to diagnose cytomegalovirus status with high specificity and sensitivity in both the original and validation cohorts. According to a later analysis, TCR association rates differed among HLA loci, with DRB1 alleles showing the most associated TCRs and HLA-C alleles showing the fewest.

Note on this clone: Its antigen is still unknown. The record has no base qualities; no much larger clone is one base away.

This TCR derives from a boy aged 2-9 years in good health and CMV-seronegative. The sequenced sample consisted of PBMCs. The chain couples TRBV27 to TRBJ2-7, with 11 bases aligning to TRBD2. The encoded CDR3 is CASSSGPSGGTYEQYF. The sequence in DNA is TGTGCCAGCAGCTCCGGGCCTAGCGGGGGGACCTACGAGCAGTACTTC.